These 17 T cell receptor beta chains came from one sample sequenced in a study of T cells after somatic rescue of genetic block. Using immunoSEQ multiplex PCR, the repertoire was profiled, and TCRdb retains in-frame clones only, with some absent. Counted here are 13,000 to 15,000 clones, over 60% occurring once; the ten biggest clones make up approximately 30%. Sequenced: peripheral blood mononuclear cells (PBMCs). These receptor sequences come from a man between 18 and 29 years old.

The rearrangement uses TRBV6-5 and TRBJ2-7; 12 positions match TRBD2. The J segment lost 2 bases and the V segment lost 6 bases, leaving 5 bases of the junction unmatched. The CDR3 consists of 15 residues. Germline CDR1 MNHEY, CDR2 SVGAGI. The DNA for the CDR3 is TGTGCCAGCAGACGCGGGACTAGCGGGCCCTACGAGCAGTACTTC. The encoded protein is CASRRGTSGPYEQYF.

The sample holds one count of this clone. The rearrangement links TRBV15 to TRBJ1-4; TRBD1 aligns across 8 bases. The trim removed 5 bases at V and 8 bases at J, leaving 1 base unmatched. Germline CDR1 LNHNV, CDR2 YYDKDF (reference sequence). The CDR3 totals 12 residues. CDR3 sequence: CATSYRGEKLFF. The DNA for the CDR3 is TGTGCCACCAGCTACAGGGGGGAAAAACTGTTTTTT.

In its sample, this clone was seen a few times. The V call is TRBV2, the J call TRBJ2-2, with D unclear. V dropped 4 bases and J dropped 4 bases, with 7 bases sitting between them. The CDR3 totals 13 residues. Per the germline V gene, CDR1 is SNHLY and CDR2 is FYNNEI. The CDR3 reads CASSGAATGELFF. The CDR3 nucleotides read TGTGCCAGCAGTGGGGCGGCCACCGGGGAGCTGTTTTTT.

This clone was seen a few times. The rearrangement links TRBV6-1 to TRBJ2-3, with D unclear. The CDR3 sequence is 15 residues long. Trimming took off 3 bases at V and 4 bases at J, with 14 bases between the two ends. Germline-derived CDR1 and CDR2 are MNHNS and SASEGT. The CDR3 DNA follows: TGTGCCAGCAGTGAGCAACTCCTGGGCCCAGATACGCAGTATTTT. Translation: CASSEQLLGPDTQYF.

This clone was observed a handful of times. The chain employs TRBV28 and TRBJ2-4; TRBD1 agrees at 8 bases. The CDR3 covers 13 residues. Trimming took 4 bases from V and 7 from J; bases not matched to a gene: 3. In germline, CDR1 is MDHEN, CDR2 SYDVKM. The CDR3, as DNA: TGTGCCAGCAGTTCGGACAGGGTGAACATTCAGTACTTC. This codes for CASSSDRVNIQYF. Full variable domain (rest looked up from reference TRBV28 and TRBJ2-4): DVKVTQSSRYLVKRTGEKVFLECVQDMDHENMFWYRQDPGLGLRLIYFSYDVKMKEKGDIPEGYSVSREKKERFSLILESASTNQTSMYLCASSSDRVNIQYFGAGTRLSVL.

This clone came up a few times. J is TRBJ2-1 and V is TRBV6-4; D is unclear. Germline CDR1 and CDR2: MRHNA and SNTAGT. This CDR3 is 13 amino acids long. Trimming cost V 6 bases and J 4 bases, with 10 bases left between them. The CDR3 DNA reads TGTGCCAGCAGCGAAGAAGAGTACAATGAGCAGTTCTTC. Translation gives CASSEEEYNEQFF.

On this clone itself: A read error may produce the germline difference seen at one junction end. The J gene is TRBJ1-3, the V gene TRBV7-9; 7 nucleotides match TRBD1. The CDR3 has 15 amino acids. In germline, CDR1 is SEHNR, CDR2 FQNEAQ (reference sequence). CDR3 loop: CASSLEWTGTLGLDF. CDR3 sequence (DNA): TGTGCCAGCAGCTTAGAGTGGACAGGAACCCTGGGGCTTGATTTT.

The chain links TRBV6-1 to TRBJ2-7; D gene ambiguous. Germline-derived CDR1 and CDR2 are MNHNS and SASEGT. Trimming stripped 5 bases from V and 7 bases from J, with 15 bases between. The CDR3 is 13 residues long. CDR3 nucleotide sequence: TGTGCCAGCAGTTCCGGGCCCCTCCCTGAGCAGTACTTC. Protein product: CASSSGPLPEQYF.

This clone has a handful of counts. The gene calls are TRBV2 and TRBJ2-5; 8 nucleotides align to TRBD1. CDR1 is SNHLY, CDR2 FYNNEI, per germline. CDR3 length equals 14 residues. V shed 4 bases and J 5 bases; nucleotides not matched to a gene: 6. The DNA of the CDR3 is TGTGCCAGCAGTGCGGGCAGGGGGCTTGAGACCCAGTACTTC. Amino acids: CASSAGRGLETQYF.

This CDR3 reads CATSRYGEGVREKLFF. The CDR3 DNA is TGTGCCACCAGCAGATATGGTGAGGGGGTACGGGAAAAACTGTTTTTT. The V call is TRBV15, the J call TRBJ1-4, with D tentatively TRBD1 (6 bases). Germline V gene data show CDR1 as LNHNV and CDR2 as YYDKDF (reference sequence). V shed 2 bases and J shed 8 bases, with 18 bases lying between them. The CDR3 has 16 residues. The variable domain in full, completed from reference TRBV15 and TRBJ1-4, reads DAMVIQNPRYQVTQFGKPVTLSCSQTLNHNVMYWYQQKSSQAPKLLFHYYDKDFNNEADTPDNFQSRRPNTSFCFLDIRSPGLGDTAMYLCATSRYGEGVREKLFFGSGTQLSVL.

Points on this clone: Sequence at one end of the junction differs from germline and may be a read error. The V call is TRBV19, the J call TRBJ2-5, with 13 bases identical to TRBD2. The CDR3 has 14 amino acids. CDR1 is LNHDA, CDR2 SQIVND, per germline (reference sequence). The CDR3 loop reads CASSIGLAGVSKNF. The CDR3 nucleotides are TGTGCCAGTAGTATTGGACTAGCGGGAGTGAGCAAGAACTTC.

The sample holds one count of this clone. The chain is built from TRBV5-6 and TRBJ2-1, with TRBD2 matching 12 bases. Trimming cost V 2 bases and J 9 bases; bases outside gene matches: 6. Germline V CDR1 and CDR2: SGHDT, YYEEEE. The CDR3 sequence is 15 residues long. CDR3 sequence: CASSFSGLAGIEQFF. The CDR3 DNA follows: TGTGCCAGCAGCTTTTCAGGACTAGCGGGAATTGAGCAGTTCTTC.

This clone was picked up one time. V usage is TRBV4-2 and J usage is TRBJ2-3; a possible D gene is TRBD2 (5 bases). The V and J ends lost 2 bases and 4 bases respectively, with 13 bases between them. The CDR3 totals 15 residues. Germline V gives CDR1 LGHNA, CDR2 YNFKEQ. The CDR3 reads CASSQIPRLPDTQYF. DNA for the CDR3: TGTGCCAGCAGCCAAATCCCACGACTACCAGATACGCAGTATTTT.

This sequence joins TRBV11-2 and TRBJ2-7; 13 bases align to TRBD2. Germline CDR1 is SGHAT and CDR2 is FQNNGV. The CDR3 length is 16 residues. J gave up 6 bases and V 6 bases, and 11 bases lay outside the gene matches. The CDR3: CASRPRLAGGLLEQYF. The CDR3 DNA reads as TGTGCCAGCAGGCCACGACTAGCGGGAGGACTTCTCGAGCAGTACTTC.

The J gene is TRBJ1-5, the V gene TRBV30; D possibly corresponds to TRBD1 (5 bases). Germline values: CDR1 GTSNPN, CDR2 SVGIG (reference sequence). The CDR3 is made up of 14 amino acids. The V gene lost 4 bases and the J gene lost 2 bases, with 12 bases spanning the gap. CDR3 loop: CAWNAGLGNQPQHF. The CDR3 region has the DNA TGTGCCTGGAATGCGGGGCTCGGCAATCAGCCCCAGCATTTT.

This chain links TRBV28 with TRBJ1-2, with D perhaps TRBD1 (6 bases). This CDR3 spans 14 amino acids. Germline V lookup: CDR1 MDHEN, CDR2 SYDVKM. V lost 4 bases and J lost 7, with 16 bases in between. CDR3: CASSSTYGQLGYTF. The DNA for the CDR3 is TGTGCCAGCAGTTCCACCTACGGACAGCTTGGCTACACCTTC.

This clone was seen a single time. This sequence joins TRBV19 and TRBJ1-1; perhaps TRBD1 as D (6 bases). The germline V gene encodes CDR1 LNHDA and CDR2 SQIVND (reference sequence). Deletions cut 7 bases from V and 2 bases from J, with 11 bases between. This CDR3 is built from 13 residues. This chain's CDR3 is CASTNRANTEAFF. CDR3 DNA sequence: TGTGCCAGTACCAACAGGGCTAACACTGAAGCTTTCTTT.